This T cell receptor (beta chain) was obtained from a study of beta chain features in type 1 diabetes. The study, taken as a whole, reports: Using cDNA template may skew counts toward highly expressing activated cells. Type 1 diabetes patients had TCRB CDR3s that were shorter (moderately but significantly so) in all four CD4+ subsets.

Each population that was sorted was more than 95% pure. From germline, CDR1 is MNHNS and CDR2 SASEGT. Between the trimmed V and J ends, which lost 6 bases and 4 bases, there was a span of 10 bases. The CDR3 contains 12 residues. With respect to this clone: Antigen: not known.

Investigators reverse transcribed all isolated RNA, so they sequenced expressed TCRB transcripts. Repertoires were generated with immunoSEQ multiplex PCR, while TCRdb's copy carries only in-frame clones and drops some. Here the sample spans 130,000 to 150,000 clones, 13% being singletons. This TCR was recovered from a young man with type 1 diabetes. The chain links TRBV6-1 to TRBJ2-7, with D unresolved. Sequencing input: central memory CD4+ T cells from blood. This CDR3 reads CASSPLAYEQYF. The CDR3 DNA is TGTGCCAGCAGCCCCTTGGCTTACGAGCAGTACTTC.